A selection of T cell receptor beta chains follows, all from one sample in a study of identical twins. One entry per CDR3 protein results from TCRdb running MiXCR on the 5' RACE reads. The table has around 470,000 distinct CDR3 sequences, over 12% seen once; the top ten hold 0.4% to 0.55%. These data were likewise used in another study, on yellow fever vaccine responses in identical twins.

Sequencing was done on a sample of CD4+ T cells sorted from blood. These receptors originate from a woman aged 18-29 years in good health. CDR3s include the opening cysteine and the closing phenylalanine or tryptophan. The D gene is left open where the match is weak. Expanded clones are given a class, and other clones once, few, many or no size at all.

>NA|TRBJ2-7|NA|TRBV12-3/TRBV12-4
CASRDHRGGSYEQYF
TGTGCCAGCAGGGACCACAGGGGAGGAAGCTACGAGCAGTACTTC
>NA|TRBJ2-5|NA|TRBV11-1
CASSPRDTYQETQYF
TGTGCCAGCAGCCCCCGGGACACGTACCAAGAGACCCAGTACTTC
>many|TRBJ2-1|NA|TRBV7-2
CASSLGQPGRDEQFF
TGTGCCAGCAGCTTAGGTCAGCCGGGACGGGATGAGCAGTTCTTC
>few|TRBJ2-3|NA|TRBV12-3/TRBV12-4
CASSLLGGTQYF
TGTGCCAGCAGTTTACTGGGGGGTACGCAGTATTTT
>NA|TRBJ2-5|NA|TRBV6-5
CASSVLIGRVGETQYF
TGTGCCAGCAGTGTACTCATAGGCAGGGTCGGAGAGACCCAGTACTTC
>many|TRBJ2-7|TRBD2|TRBV6-1
CASSRTSGAYEQYF
TGTGCCAGCAGCCGGACTAGCGGAGCCTACGAGCAGTACTTC
>few|TRBJ1-2|TRBD1|TRBV5-1
CASSLGQGAFGYTF
TGCGCCAGCAGCTTGGGACAGGGGGCTTTTGGCTACACCTTC
>few|TRBJ2-1|NA|TRBV7-2
CASSLSRYYNEQFF
TGTGCCAGCAGCTTATCGCGTTACTACAATGAGCAGTTCTTC
>few|TRBJ2-7|NA|TRBV4-3
CASSQVGIDEQYF
TGCGCCAGCAGCCAAGTCGGCATCGACGAGCAGTACTTC
>few|TRBJ2-5|TRBD2|TRBV20-1
CSARARLALETQYF
TGCAGTGCTAGAGCCCGACTAGCGCTAGAGACCCAGTACTTC
>few|TRBJ2-4|NA|TRBV10-1
CASSDSRLAKNIQYF
TGCGCCAGCAGTGACTCTCGGCTAGCCAAAAACATTCAGTACTTC
>few|TRBJ1-1|TRBD1|TRBV4-1
CASSQDRDRGLVAFF
TGCGCCAGCAGCCAAGATCGAGACAGGGGGCTTGTAGCTTTCTTT
>NA|TRBJ2-2|NA|TRBV7-3
CASSLRGGANTGELFF
TGTGCCAGCAGCTTAAGGGGGGGCGCGAACACCGGGGAGCTGTTTTTT
>NA|TRBJ2-7|TRBD1|TRBV6-1
CASTSRDRAHEQYF
TGTGCCAGCACCTCCCGGGACAGGGCCCACGAGCAGTACTTC
>NA|TRBJ2-7|TRBD2|TRBV5-4
CASSQRSVTSSREQYF
TGTGCCAGCAGCCAACGCTCCGTGACTAGCAGTAGGGAGCAGTACTTC
>few|TRBJ2-7|TRBD1|TRBV19
CASTNSPGQSYEQYF
TGTGCCAGTACCAATTCTCCGGGACAGAGCTACGAGCAGTACTTC
>NA|TRBJ2-5|TRBD2|TRBV5-1
CASSETSRIQETQYF
TGCGCCAGCAGTGAGACTAGCCGGATCCAAGAGACCCAGTACTTC
>NA|TRBJ1-5|NA|TRBV24-1
CATSDGGAGQPQHF
TGTGCCACCAGTGATGGGGGCGCAGGTCAGCCCCAGCATTTT
>few|TRBJ2-7|TRBD1|TRBV27
CASSFPPPSGGDTYEQYF
TGTGCCAGCAGTTTCCCGCCTCCCTCAGGGGGTGATACCTACGAGCAGTACTTC
>NA|TRBJ2-7|TRBD2|TRBV20-1
CSARLAGTYEQYF
TGCAGTGCACGACTAGCGGGTACCTACGAGCAGTACTTC
>NA|TRBJ2-7|TRBD1|TRBV5-1
CASSITPGQGTEQYF
TGCGCCAGCAGTATTACCCCGGGACAGGGGACCGAGCAGTACTTC
>few|TRBJ2-2|TRBD2|TRBV11-3
CASSRASGSLDTGELFF
TGTGCCAGCAGTCGGGCTAGCGGGAGCCTAGACACCGGGGAGCTGTTTTTT
>NA|TRBJ2-7|NA|TRBV20-1
CSARDRMYSYEQYF
TGCAGTGCTAGAGATCGGATGTACTCCTACGAGCAGTACTTC
>NA|TRBJ1-2|TRBD1|TRBV3-1
CASSQEDRGLGYTF
TGTGCCAGCAGCCAAGAGGACAGGGGACTTGGCTACACCTTC
>NA|TRBJ1-1|TRBD1|TRBV28
CASSSGQGAPNTEAFF
TGTGCCAGCAGTTCGGGACAGGGGGCGCCGAACACTGAAGCTTTCTTT
>few|TRBJ2-7|NA|TRBV7-2
CASSFGQIYEQYF
TGTGCCAGCAGCTTTGGGCAGATATACGAGCAGTACTTC
>few|TRBJ2-1|TRBD2|TRBV4-2
CASRKLGLAGGGSYNEQFF
TGTGCCAGCAGAAAATTGGGACTAGCGGGAGGGGGCTCCTACAATGAGCAGTTCTTC
>NA|TRBJ2-3|TRBD2|TRBV11-2
CASSLRGSGASSTDTQYF
TGTGCCAGCAGCTTAAGAGGTAGCGGGGCCTCTAGCACAGATACGCAGTATTTT
>NA|TRBJ2-3|NA|TRBV4-2
CASSRHGTAEDTQYF
TGTGCCAGCAGCCGCCACGGGACTGCAGAAGATACGCAGTATTTT
>few|TRBJ2-4|NA|TRBV12-3/TRBV12-4
CASSFPKGTSLAKNIQYF
TGTGCCAGCAGTTTTCCCAAAGGAACATCTCTAGCCAAAAACATTCAGTACTTC
>NA|TRBJ2-7|NA|TRBV6-5
CASSWGTLTYEQYF
TGTGCCAGCAGTTGGGGGACACTAACCTACGAGCAGTACTTC
>few|TRBJ2-1|TRBD2|TRBV10-3
CAISDDLLAGGRKRLF
TGTGCCATCAGTGATGATCTACTAGCGGGAGGCCGCAAACGTCTCTTC
>few|TRBJ2-3|TRBD2|TRBV5-6
CASRSRGASTDTQYF
TGTGCCAGCAGATCGCGGGGGGCTTCAACAGATACGCAGTATTTT
>NA|TRBJ2-4|TRBD2|TRBV11-3
CASSSTSVGIQYF
TGTGCCAGCAGCTCGACTAGCGTAGGCATTCAGTACTTC
>NA|TRBJ2-3|TRBD1|TRBV28
CASSLAGQGRQDTQYF
TGTGCCAGCAGTTTAGCCGGACAGGGGCGTCAAGATACGCAGTATTTT
>few|TRBJ2-7|NA|TRBV7-2
CASRHPDGFQYF
TGTGCCAGCAGACACCCGGATGGCTTTCAGTACTTC
>few|TRBJ2-7|TRBD1|TRBV18
CASSQGAFTEQYF
TGTGCCAGCTCACAGGGGGCCTTTACGGAGCAGTACTTC
>NA|TRBJ2-3|TRBD1|TRBV5-1
CASGPTGARIFGTDTQYF
TGCGCCAGCGGGCCGACAGGGGCGCGGATCTTTGGCACAGATACGCAGTATTTT
>few|TRBJ1-4|NA|TRBV2
CACSAGTPGWLATNEKLFF
TGTGCCTGCAGTGCGGGGACACCGGGGTGGCTTGCAACTAATGAAAAACTGTTTTTT
>few|TRBJ1-4|TRBD1|TRBV11-2
CASSYTGVGNEKLFF
TGTGCCAGCAGCTACACAGGGGTTGGGAATGAAAAACTGTTTTTT
>many|TRBJ2-2|NA|TRBV7-9
CASSSRQTTGELFF
TGTGCCAGCAGCTCCCGACAAACTACCGGGGAGCTGTTTTTT
>few|TRBJ1-5|NA|TRBV7-2
CASSLGQGLSQPQHF
TGTGCCAGCAGCTTAGGTCAGGGTTTGAGTCAGCCCCAGCATTTT
>many|TRBJ1-5|NA|TRBV12-3/TRBV12-4
CASSRNSNQPQHF
TGTGCCAGCAGTCGCAATAGCAATCAGCCCCAGCATTTT
>NA|TRBJ2-3|NA|TRBV7-2
CASSKRQGGASTDTQYF
TGTGCCAGCAGTAAAAGACAGGGAGGTGCTAGCACAGATACGCAGTATTTT
>many|TRBJ2-1|NA|TRBV12-3/TRBV12-4
CASSLGVLKNNEQFF
TGTGCCAGCAGTTTAGGGGTCCTAAAAAACAATGAGCAGTTCTTC
>NA|TRBJ2-7|TRBD1|TRBV6-2/TRBV6-3
CASSNPTTGISYEQYF
TGTGCCAGCAGTAACCCCACGACAGGGATCTCCTACGAGCAGTACTTC
>few|TRBJ2-1|TRBD1|TRBV2
CASSPGTARNNEQFF
TGTGCCAGCAGTCCCGGGACAGCCCGTAACAATGAGCAGTTCTTC
>NA|TRBJ2-1|NA|TRBV4-3
CASSQPGPRGGEQFF
TGCGCCAGCAGCCAACCGGGACCTAGGGGTGGCGAGCAGTTCTTC